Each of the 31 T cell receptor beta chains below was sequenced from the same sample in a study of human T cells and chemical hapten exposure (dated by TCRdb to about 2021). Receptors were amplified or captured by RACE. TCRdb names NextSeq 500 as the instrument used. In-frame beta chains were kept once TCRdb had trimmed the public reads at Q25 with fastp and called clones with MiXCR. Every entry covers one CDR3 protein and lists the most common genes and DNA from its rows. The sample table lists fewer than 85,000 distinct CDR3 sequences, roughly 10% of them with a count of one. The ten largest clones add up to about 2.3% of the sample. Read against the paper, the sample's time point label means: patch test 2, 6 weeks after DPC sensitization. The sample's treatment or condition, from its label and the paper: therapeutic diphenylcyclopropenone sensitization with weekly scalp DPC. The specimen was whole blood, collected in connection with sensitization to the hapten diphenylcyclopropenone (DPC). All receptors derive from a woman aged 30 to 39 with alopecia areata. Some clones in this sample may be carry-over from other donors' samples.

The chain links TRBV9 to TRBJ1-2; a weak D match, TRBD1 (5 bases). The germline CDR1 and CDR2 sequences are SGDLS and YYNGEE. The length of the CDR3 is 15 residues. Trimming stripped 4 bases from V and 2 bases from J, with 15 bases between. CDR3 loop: CASSIAGTENYGYTF. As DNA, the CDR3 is TGTGCCAGCAGCATTGCAGGGACGGAGAACTATGGCTACACCTTC. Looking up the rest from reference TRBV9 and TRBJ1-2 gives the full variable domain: DSGVTQTPKHLITATGQRVTLRCSPRSGDLSVYWYQQSLDQGLQFLIQYYNGEERAKGNILERFSAQQFPDLHSELNLSSLELGDSALYFCASSIAGTENYGYTFGSGTRLTVV.

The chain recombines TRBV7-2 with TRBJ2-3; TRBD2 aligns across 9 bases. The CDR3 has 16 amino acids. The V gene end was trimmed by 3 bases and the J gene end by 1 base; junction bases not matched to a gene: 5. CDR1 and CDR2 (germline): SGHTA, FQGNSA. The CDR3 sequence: CASSFRAGGRTDTQYF. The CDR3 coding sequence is TGTGCCAGCAGCTTTCGAGCGGGGGGACGCACAGATACGCAGTATTTT.

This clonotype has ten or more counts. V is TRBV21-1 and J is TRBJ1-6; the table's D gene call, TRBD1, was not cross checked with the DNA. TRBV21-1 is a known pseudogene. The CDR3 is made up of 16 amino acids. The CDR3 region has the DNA TGTGCCAGCAGCAAAGGCCCAGGACAGGGGGATTCACCCCTCCACTTT. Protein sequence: CASSKGPGQGDSPLHF.

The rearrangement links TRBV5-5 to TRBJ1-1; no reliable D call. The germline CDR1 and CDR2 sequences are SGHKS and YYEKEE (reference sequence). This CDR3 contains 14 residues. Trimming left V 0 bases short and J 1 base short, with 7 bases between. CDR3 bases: TGTGCCAGCAGCTTGGTGGCAGCGAACACTGAAGCTTTCTTT. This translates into CASSLVAANTEAFF.

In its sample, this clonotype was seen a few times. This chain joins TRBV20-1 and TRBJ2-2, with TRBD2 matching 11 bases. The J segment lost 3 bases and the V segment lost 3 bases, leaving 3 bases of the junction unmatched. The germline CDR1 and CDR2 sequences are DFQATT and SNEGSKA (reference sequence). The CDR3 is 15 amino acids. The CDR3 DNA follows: TGCAGTGCTAGGGGGACTAGCGGATACACCGGGGAGCTGTTTTTT. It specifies CSARGTSGYTGELFF.

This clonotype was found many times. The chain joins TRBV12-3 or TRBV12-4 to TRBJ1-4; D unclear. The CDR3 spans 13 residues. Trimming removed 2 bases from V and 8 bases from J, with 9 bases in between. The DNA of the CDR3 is TGTGCCAGCAGTTTAAGGTTTTCGGAAAAACTGTTTTTT. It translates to CASSLRFSEKLFF.

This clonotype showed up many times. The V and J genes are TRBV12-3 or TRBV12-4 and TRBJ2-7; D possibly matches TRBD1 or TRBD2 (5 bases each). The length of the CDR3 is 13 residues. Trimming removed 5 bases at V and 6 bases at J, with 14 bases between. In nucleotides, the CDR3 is TGTGCCAGCAGTAGGGGACCCGTGGCCGAGCAGTACTTC. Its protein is CASSRGPVAEQYF.

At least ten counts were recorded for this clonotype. The CDR3 loop reads CSVPSGNEQYF. The DNA for the CDR3 is TGCAGCGTTCCGTCGGGGAACGAGCAGTACTTC. The chain carries TRBV29-1 and TRBJ2-7; TRBD2 is a possible D gene (5 bases). The CDR3 loop spans 11 amino acids. CDR1 is SQVTM and CDR2 is ANQGSEA in the germline V gene. The V and J ends lost 5 bases and 5 bases respectively, with 10 bases between them.

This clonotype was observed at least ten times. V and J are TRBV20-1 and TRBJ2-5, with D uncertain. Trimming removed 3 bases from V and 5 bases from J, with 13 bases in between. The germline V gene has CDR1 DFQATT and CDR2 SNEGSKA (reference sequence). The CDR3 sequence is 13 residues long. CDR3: CSASYQRVETQYF. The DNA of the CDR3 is TGCAGTGCTAGTTACCAGCGTGTTGAGACCCAGTACTTC.

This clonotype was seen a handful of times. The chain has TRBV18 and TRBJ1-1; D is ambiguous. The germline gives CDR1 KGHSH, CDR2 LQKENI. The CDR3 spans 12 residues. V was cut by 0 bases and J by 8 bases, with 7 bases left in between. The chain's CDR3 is CASSPPVGEAFF. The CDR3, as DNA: TGTGCCAGCTCACCACCGGTGGGAGAAGCTTTCTTT.

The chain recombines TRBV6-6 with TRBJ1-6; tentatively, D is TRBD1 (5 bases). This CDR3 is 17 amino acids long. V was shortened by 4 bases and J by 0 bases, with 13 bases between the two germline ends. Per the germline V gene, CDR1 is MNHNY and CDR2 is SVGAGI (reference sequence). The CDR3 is CASSFAPGSSYNSPLHF. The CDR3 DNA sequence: TGTGCCAGCAGTTTTGCCCCAGGGAGCTCCTATAATTCACCCCTCCACTTT.

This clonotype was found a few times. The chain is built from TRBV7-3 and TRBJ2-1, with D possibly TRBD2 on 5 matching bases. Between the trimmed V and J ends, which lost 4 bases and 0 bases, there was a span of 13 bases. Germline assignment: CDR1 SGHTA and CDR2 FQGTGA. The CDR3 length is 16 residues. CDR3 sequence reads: CASSSSRASSYNEQFF. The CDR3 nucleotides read TGTGCCAGCAGCTCCTCGCGGGCATCCTCCTACAATGAGCAGTTCTTC.

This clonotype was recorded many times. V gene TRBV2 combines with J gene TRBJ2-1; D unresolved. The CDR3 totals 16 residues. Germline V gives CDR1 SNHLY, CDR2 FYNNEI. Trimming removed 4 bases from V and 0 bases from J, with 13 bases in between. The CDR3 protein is CASSASGLSSYNEQFF. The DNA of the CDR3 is TGTGCCAGCAGTGCTTCCGGCCTCAGCTCCTACAATGAGCAGTTCTTC.

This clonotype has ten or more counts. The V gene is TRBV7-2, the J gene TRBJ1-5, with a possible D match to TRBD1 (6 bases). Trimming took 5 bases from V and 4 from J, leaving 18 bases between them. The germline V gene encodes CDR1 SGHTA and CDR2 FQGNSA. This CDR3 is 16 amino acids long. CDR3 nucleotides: TGTGCCAGCAGCACCCCGACAATCCAGGGGAATCAGCCCCAGCATTTT. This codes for CASSTPTIQGNQPQHF.

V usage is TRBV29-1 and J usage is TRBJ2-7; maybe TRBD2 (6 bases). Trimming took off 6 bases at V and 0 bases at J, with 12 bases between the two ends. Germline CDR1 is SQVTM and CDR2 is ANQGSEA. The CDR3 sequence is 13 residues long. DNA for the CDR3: TGCAGCGTGGCAGGCGGGATCTCCTACGAGCAGTACTTC. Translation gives CSVAGGISYEQYF.

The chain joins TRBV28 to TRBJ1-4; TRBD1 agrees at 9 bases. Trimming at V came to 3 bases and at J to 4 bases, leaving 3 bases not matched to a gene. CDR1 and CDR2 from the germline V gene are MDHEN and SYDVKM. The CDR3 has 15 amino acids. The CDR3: CASSFQGQGNEKLFF. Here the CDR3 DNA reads TGTGCCAGCAGTTTCCAGGGACAGGGTAATGAAAAACTGTTTTTT.

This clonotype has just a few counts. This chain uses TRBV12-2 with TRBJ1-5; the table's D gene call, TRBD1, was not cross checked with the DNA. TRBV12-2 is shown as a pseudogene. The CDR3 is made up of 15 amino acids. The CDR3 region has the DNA TGTGCAAGTCGCTTACGGACAGGGTACAATCAGCCCCAGCATTTT. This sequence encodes CASRLRTGYNQPQHF.

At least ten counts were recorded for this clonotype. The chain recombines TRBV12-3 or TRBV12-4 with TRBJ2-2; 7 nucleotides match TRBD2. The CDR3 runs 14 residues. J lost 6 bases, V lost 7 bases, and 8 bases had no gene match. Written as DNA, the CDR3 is TGTGCCAGCACACTGGGAGGGTTGGCCGGGGAGCTGTTTTTT. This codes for CASTLGGLAGELFF.

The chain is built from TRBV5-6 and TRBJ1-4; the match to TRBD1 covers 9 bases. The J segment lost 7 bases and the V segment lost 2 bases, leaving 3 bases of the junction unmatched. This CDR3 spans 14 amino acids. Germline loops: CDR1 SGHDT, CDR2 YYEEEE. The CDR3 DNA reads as TGTGCCAGCAGCTTAAGACAGGGGGGTGAAAAACTGTTTTTT. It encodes CASSLRQGGEKLFF.

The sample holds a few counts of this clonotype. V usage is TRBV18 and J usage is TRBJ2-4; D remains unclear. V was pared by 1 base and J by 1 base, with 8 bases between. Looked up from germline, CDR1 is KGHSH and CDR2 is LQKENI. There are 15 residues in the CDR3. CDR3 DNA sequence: TGTGCCAGCTCACCACAAGGGTCGGCCAAAAACATTCAGTACTTC. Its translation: CASSPQGSAKNIQYF.

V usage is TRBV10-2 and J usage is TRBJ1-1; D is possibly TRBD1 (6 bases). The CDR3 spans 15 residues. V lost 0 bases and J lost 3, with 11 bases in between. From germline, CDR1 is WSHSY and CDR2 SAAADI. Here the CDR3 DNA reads TGCGCCAGCAGTGAGTCGCGGGGGCAGGACACTGAAGCTTTCTTT. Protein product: CASSESRGQDTEAFF.

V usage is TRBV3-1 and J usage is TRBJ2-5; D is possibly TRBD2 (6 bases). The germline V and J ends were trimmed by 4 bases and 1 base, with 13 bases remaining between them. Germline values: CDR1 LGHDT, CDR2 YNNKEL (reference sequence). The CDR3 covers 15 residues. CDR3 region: CASSRAGTVQETQYF. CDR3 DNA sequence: TGTGCCAGCAGCCGGGCCGGGACTGTCCAAGAGACCCAGTACTTC.

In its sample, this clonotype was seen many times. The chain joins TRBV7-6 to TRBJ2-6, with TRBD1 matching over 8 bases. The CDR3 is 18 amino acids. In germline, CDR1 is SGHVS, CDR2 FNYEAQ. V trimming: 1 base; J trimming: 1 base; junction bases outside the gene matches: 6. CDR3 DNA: TGTGCCAGCAGCTTAGAAGGACAGGGAAGGTCTGGGGCCAACGTCCTGACTTTC. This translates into CASSLEGQGRSGANVLTF.

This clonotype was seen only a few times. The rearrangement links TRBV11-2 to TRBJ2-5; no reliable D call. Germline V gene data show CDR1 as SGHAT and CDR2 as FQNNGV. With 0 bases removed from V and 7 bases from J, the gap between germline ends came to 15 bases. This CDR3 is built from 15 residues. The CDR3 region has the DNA TGTGCCAGCAGCTTAGATCCCCGTGAAATAGCGACCCAGTACTTC. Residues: CASSLDPREIATQYF.

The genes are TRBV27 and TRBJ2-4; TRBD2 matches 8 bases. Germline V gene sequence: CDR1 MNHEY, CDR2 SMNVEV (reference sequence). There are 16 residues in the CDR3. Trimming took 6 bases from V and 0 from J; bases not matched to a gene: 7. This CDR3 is CASSPGGSVAKNIQYF. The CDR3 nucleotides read TGTGCCAGCAGCCCGGGAGGGTCCGTAGCCAAAAACATTCAGTACTTC.

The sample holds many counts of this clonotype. This CDR3 reads CASSRNNRETEAFF. In DNA, the CDR3 is TGTGCCAGCTCACGAAACAACAGGGAAACTGAAGCTTTCTTT. This rearrangement joins TRBV18 to TRBJ1-1, with D possibly TRBD1 on 6 matching bases. CDR1 and CDR2 from the germline V gene are KGHSH and LQKENI. V was clipped by 4 bases and J by 5 bases, with 14 bases between them. CDR3 size: 14 residues.

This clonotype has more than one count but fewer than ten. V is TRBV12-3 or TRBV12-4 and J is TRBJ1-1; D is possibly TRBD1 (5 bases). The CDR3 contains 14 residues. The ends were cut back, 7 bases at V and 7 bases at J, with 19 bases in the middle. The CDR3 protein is CASKFNGGVVEAFF. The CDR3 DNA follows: TGTGCCAGCAAATTTAACGGGGGTGTGGTTGAAGCTTTCTTT.

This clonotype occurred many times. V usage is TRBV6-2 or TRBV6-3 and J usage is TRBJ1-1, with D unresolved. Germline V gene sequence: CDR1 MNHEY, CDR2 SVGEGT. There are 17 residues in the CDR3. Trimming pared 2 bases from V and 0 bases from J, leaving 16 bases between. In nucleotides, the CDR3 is TGTGCCAGCAGTTACCCACCGGTTAGGCGGATGAACACTGAAGCTTTCTTT. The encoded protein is CASSYPPVRRMNTEAFF.

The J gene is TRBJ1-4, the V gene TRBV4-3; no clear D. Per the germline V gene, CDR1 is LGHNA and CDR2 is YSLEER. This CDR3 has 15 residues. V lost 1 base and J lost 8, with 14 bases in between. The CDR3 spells CASSQAPPTGEKLFF. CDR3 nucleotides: TGCGCCAGCAGCCAAGCACCACCGACCGGCGAAAAACTGTTTTTT.

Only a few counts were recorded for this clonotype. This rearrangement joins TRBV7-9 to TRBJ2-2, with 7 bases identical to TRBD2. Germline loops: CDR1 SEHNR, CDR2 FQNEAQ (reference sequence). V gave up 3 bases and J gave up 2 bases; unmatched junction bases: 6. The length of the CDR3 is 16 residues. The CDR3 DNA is TGTGCCAGCAGCTTCGGCTCGGGGGGAAACACCGGGGAGCTGTTTTTT. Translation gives CASSFGSGGNTGELFF.

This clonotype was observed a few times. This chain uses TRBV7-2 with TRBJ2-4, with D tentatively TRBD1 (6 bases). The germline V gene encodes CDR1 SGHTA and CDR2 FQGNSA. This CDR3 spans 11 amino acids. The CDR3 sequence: CATGAKNIQYF. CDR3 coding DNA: TGTGCTACAGGGGCCAAAAACATTCAGTACTTC.